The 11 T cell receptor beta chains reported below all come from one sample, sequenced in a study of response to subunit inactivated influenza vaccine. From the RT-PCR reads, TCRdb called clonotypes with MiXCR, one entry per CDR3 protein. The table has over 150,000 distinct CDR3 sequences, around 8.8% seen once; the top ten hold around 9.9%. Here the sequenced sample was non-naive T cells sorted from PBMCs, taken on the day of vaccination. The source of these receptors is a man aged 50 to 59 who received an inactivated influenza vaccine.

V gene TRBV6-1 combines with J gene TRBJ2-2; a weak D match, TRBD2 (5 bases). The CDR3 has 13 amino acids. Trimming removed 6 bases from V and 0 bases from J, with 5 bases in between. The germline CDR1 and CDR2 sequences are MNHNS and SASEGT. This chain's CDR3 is CASREANTGELFF. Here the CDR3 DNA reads TGTGCCAGCAGGGAGGCGAACACCGGGGAGCTGTTTTTT.

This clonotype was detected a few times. In DNA form, the CDR3 reads TGTGCCAGCAGCCGCAGCAACCGGGCCCCTTACAATGAGCAGTTCTTC. This translates into CASSRSNRAPYNEQFF. This chain uses TRBV13 with TRBJ2-1; D is uncertain. The CDR3 extends over 16 amino acids. The V end was cut by 5 bases, the J end by 4 bases, with 18 bases between. Germline CDR1 and CDR2: PRHDT and FYEKMQ (reference sequence).

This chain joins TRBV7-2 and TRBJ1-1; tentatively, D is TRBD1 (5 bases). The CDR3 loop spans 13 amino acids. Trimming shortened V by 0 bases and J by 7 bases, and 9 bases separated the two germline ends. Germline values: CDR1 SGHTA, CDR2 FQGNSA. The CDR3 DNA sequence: TGTGCCAGCAGCTTAGCTGCCAGGGATGAAGCTTTCTTT. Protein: CASSLAARDEAFF.

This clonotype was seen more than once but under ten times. CDR3 loop: CASSKARGQGHGEQYF. CDR3 coding DNA: TGTGCCAGCAGCAAAGCGCGGGGACAGGGTCACGGCGAGCAGTACTTC. This sequence joins TRBV21-1 and TRBJ2-7; the table's D call, TRBD1, has no DNA check behind it. TRBV21-1 represents a pseudogene. The CDR3 contains 16 residues.

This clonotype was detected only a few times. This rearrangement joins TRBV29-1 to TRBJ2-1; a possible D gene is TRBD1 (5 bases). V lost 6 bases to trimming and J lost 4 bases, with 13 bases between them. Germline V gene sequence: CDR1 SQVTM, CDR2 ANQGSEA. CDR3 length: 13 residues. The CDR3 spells CSVLRGIYNEQFF. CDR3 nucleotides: TGCAGCGTCTTAAGGGGTATTTACAATGAGCAGTTCTTC.

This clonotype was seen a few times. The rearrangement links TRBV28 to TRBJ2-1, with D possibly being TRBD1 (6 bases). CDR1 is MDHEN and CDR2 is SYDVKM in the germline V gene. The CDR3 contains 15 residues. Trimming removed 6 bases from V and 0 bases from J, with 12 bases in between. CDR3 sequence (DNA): TGTGCCAGCAGAAATGACAGGAGCTCCTACAATGAGCAGTTCTTC. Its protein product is CASRNDRSSYNEQFF.

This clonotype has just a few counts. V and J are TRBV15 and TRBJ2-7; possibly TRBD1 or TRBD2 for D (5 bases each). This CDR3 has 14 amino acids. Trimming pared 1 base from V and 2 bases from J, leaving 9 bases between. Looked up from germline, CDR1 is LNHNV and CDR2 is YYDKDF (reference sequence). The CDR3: CATSRGGVAYEQYF. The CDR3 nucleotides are TGTGCCACCAGCAGAGGAGGGGTTGCCTACGAGCAGTACTTC.

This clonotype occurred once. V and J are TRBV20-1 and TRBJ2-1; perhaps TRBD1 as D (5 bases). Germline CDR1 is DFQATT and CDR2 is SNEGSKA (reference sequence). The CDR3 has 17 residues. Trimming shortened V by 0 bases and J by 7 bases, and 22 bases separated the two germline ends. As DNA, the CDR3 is TGCAGTGCTAGAGATATTGGCAGGGAATTCGTTGGGAATGAGCAGTTCTTC. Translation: CSARDIGREFVGNEQFF.

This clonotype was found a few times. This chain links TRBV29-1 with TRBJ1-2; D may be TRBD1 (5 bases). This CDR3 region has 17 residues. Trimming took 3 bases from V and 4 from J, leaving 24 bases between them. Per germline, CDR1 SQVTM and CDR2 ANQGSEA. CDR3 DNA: TGCAGCGTTGAGGCCGCATCTTGGGGCGGTGGGAGCTATGGCTACACCTTC. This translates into CSVEAASWGGGSYGYTF.

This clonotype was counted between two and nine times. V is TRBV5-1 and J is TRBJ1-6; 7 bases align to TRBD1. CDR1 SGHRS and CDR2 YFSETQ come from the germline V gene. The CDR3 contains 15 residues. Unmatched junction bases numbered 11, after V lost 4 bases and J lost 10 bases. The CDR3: CASSLEGPGGSPLHF. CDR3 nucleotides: TGCGCCAGCAGCCTCGAGGGCCCAGGGGGATCACCCCTCCACTTT.

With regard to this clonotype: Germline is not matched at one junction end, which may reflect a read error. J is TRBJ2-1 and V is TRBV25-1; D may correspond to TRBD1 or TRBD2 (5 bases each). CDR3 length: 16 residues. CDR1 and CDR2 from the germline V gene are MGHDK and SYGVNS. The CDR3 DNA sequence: TGTACCAGTCCGTTGGTCCGGGACGACACCTACAATGAGCAGTTCTTC. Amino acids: CTSPLVRDDTYNEQFF.